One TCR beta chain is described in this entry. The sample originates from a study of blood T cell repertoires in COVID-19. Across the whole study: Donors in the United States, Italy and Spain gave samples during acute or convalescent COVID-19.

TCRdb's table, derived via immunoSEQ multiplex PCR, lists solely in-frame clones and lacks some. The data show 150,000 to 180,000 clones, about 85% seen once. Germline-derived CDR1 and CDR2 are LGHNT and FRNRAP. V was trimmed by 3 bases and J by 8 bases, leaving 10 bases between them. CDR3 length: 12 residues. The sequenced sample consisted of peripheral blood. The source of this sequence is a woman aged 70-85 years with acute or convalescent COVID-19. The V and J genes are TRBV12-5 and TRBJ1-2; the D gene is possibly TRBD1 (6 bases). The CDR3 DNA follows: TGTGCTAGTGGTTTTCAGGGACACGGCTACACCTTC. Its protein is CASGFQGHGYTF.